A single sample is the source of the 14 T cell receptor beta chains below, sequenced in a study of vaccination and CD4 T cells after COVID-19. Their specific antigens are unknown. The treatment: roughly 10-day PBMC culture with coronavirus spike peptide pools or control peptides (ViraFEST assay). The assay that was used to sequence DNA from cultured CD4+ T cells was the Oncomine TCR Beta short-read assay. Using its own MiXCR run on the PCR reads, TCRdb lists one record per CDR3 protein. The data contain roughly 20,000 distinct CDR3 sequences, about 42% of them singletons. The sequencing here drew on CD4+ T cells from blood, cultured in vitro, taken before SARS-CoV-2 vaccination. All receptors come from a human donor who had recovered from COVID-19.

The genes are TRBV20-1 and TRBJ1-1; unclear D gene. The CDR3 contains 11 residues. V lost 7 bases and J lost 3, with 9 bases in between. CDR1 is DFQATT and CDR2 is SNEGSKA in the germline V gene (reference sequence). CDR3 coding DNA: TGCAGTGTACAAAGGGACACTGAAGCTTTCTTT. Encoded protein: CSVQRDTEAFF.

The chain has TRBV20-1 and TRBJ2-3; no definite D call. The CDR3 contains 14 residues. Germline V gives CDR1 DFQATT, CDR2 SNEGSKA (reference sequence). With 0 bases removed from V and 6 bases from J, the gap between germline ends came to 13 bases. The CDR3 is CSARDWTRTDTQYF. Written as DNA, the CDR3 is TGCAGTGCTAGAGATTGGACCCGAACTGATACGCAGTATTTT.

This sequence joins TRBV7-9 and TRBJ1-6; weak D call: TRBD1 (5 bases). The CDR3 is made up of 15 amino acids. The ends were cut back, 4 bases at V and 6 bases at J, with 13 bases in the middle. Per germline, CDR1 SEHNR and CDR2 FQNEAQ (reference sequence). CDR3 DNA sequence: TGTGCCAGCAGCTCGACAGAGGTGGGTAATTCACCCCTCCACTTT. This translates into CASSSTEVGNSPLHF.

The chain uses TRBV19 and TRBJ2-1; D possibly corresponds to TRBD2 (6 bases). Germline V gene data show CDR1 as LNHDA and CDR2 as SQIVND (reference sequence). CDR3 length: 13 amino acids. Trimming shortened V by 6 bases and J by 5 bases, and 11 bases separated the two germline ends. The CDR3 sequence: CASSPAGNNEQFF. For the CDR3, the DNA is TGTGCCAGTAGCCCCGCGGGGAACAATGAGCAGTTCTTC.

The V gene is TRBV20-1, the J gene TRBJ2-7, with 9 bases matching TRBD1. J was trimmed by 0 bases and V by 4 bases; bases with no gene match: 13. The germline CDR1 and CDR2 sequences are DFQATT and SNEGSKA (reference sequence). The length of the CDR3 is 17 residues. CDR3 sequence reads: CSANFNGQGKSSYEQYF. The CDR3 nucleotides are TGCAGTGCTAATTTCAATGGACAGGGGAAAAGCTCCTACGAGCAGTACTTC.

V is TRBV6-1 and J is TRBJ1-1; 11 bases match TRBD1. The CDR3 sequence is 11 residues long. Trimming took 8 bases from V and 10 from J; bases not matched to a gene: 3. CDR1 is MNHNS, CDR2 SASEGT, per germline. Here the CDR3 reads CASGQGARAFF. In DNA form, the CDR3 reads TGTGCCAGCGGACAGGGGGCGAGAGCTTTCTTT.

The chain couples TRBV5-1 to TRBJ2-3, with 9 bases aligning to TRBD2. This CDR3 has 14 amino acids. From germline, CDR1 is SGHRS and CDR2 YFSETQ. Trimming cost V 2 bases and J 5 bases; bases outside gene matches: 3. CDR3 protein: CASSFQTSGDTQYF. CDR3 bases: TGCGCCAGCAGCTTCCAGACTAGCGGAGATACGCAGTATTTT.

This rearrangement joins TRBV7-3 to TRBJ1-6; D uncertain. V lost 5 bases and J lost 6, with 11 bases in between. This CDR3 region has 14 residues. Germline lookup yields CDR1 SGHTA and CDR2 FQGTGA. CDR3 sequence reads: CASSLGESNSPLHF. CDR3 sequence (DNA): TGTGCCAGCAGCCTCGGAGAGAGTAATTCACCCCTCCACTTT.

The genes are TRBV28 and TRBJ1-2; D not certain. Germline lookup yields CDR1 MDHEN and CDR2 SYDVKM. The CDR3 sequence is 15 residues long. Trimming cost V 5 bases and J 5 bases, with 18 bases left between them. This chain's CDR3 is CASSLGGNREYGYTF. As DNA, the CDR3 is TGTGCCAGCAGTCTTGGTGGAAATCGGGAATATGGCTACACCTTC.

This clonotype appeared a few times. This chain links TRBV6-2 or TRBV6-3 with TRBJ2-1; 11 nucleotides match TRBD2. V trimming: 5 bases; J trimming: 11 bases; junction bases outside the gene matches: 5. The CDR3 covers 13 residues. Germline CDR1 MNHEY, CDR2 SVGEGT. As DNA, the CDR3 is TGTGCCAGCAGTCCGGGACTAGCGGCTAAGCAGTTCTTC. Amino acid sequence: CASSPGLAAKQFF.

The chain combines TRBV18 with TRBJ2-7; D gene ambiguous. This CDR3 contains 14 residues. The germline V gene encodes CDR1 KGHSH and CDR2 LQKENI. V lost 1 base and J lost 2, with 9 bases in between. The CDR3 DNA reads as TGTGCCAGCTCACCACAGGGTGGGGCCTACGAGCAGTACTTC. This encodes CASSPQGGAYEQYF.

This clonotype has a single count. The gene calls are TRBV12-3 or TRBV12-4 and TRBJ1-6; D is undetermined. The germline V and J ends were trimmed by 5 bases and 12 bases, with 14 bases remaining between them. The CDR3 is 13 residues long. CDR3 sequence reads: CASSPGVLGPLHF. For the CDR3, the DNA is TGTGCCAGCAGTCCCGGGGTCCTGGGACCCCTCCACTTT.

This chain links TRBV2 with TRBJ2-7, with 12 bases lining up with TRBD2. This CDR3 has 14 amino acids. Germline V lookup: CDR1 SNHLY, CDR2 FYNNEI. The ends lost 5 bases at V and 4 bases at J; junction bases unmatched: 3. CDR3 DNA sequence: TGTGCCAGCAGTACTAGCGGGAGGTGGTACGAGCAGTACTTC. Translating it yields CASSTSGRWYEQYF.

V gene TRBV7-2 combines with J gene TRBJ2-5; D gene unclear. With 5 bases removed from V and 4 bases from J, the gap between germline ends came to 11 bases. The germline V gene encodes CDR1 SGHTA and CDR2 FQGNSA. CDR3 length equals 13 residues. CDR3 loop: CASSPPGRETQYF. The CDR3 DNA is TGTGCCAGCAGCCCCCCGGGTAGAGAGACCCAGTACTTC.